The 17 T cell receptor beta chains reported below all come from one sample, sequenced in a study of identical twins. One entry per CDR3 protein results from TCRdb running MiXCR on the 5' RACE reads. The data hold 450,000 or so distinct CDR3 sequences, with approximately 25% observed a single time. This sample was also put to use in a study of T cells expressing NK-cell markers.

Source material: CD4+ T cells sorted from blood. All receptors derive from a woman between 18 and 29 years old in good health.

The table lists this clonotype with a few counts. The V and J genes are TRBV20-1 and TRBJ2-2; 9 nucleotides match TRBD1. The junction had 9 bases not matched to a gene; V was cut back by 4 bases and J by 6 bases. The CDR3 totals 15 residues. Germline CDR1 reads DFQATT; CDR2 reads SNEGSKA (reference sequence). CDR3 nucleotide sequence: TGCAGTGCTAAAATTTCCGGGACAGGGCCCGGGGAGCTGTTTTTT. Protein: CSAKISGTGPGELFF.

In its sample, this clonotype was seen a few times. The chain is built from TRBV5-1 and TRBJ2-7; 8 bases map to TRBD2. CDR3 length: 14 residues. The trim removed 5 bases at V and 8 bases at J, leaving 12 bases unmatched. Germline V gene data show CDR1 as SGHRS and CDR2 as YFSETQ. The DNA for the CDR3 is TGCGCCAGCAGACCCGGAACAGCGGGGGAAAAGCAGTACTTC. Amino acids: CASRPGTAGEKQYF.

V usage is TRBV11-2 and J usage is TRBJ1-2; D is possibly TRBD1 (6 bases). Trimming removed 4 bases from V and 7 bases from J, with 19 bases in between. Germline CDR1 is SGHAT and CDR2 is FQNNGV. The CDR3 sequence is 15 residues long. The CDR3 DNA follows: TGTGCCAGCAGCTCTTTGAGGTCAGGGGATGGTGGCTACACCTTC. This encodes CASSSLRSGDGGYTF.

The rearrangement uses TRBV29-1 and TRBJ2-7, with D possibly called TRBD1 or TRBD2 (5 bases each). Trimming stripped 6 bases from V and 0 bases from J, with 12 bases between. CDR1 and CDR2 from the germline V gene are SQVTM and ANQGSEA. The CDR3 is made up of 13 amino acids. CDR3 region: CSVTGRHSYEQYF. The CDR3, as DNA: TGCAGCGTCACGGGACGGCACTCCTACGAGCAGTACTTC.

The chain recombines TRBV10-2 with TRBJ2-5; D is unclear. The CDR3 extends over 13 amino acids. The V end was cut by 4 bases, the J end by 3 bases, with 9 bases between. Germline CDR1 is WSHSY and CDR2 is SAAADI. CDR3 sequence: CASSALGKETQYF. The CDR3, as DNA: TGCGCCAGCAGTGCCCTGGGCAAAGAGACCCAGTACTTC.

The J gene is TRBJ2-7, the V gene TRBV5-1; 8 positions match TRBD1. J was trimmed by 2 bases and V by 7 bases; bases with no gene match: 8. Looked up from germline, CDR1 is SGHRS and CDR2 is YFSETQ. The CDR3 is made up of 14 amino acids. The DNA of the CDR3 is TGCGCCAGCCGCACCGGGACAGGAGCCTACGAGCAGTACTTC. This translates into CASRTGTGAYEQYF.

The rearrangement links TRBV15 to TRBJ2-3; D could derive from TRBD1 or TRBD2 (5 bases each). CDR3 length equals 16 residues. Per the germline V gene, CDR1 is LNHNV and CDR2 is YYDKDF (reference sequence). V gave up 1 base and J gave up 6 bases, with 17 bases separating them. CDR3 amino acids: CATSRGYAVGTDTQYF. The CDR3 DNA is TGTGCCACCAGCAGAGGGTACGCGGTGGGGACGGATACGCAGTATTTT.

This clonotype was found a few times. This chain links TRBV7-2 with TRBJ2-1, with 9 bases identical to TRBD2. Trimming removed 0 bases from V and 2 bases from J; junction bases left unmatched: 5. Looked up from germline, CDR1 is SGHTA and CDR2 is FQGNSA. This CDR3 has 17 residues. CDR3 in DNA: TGTGCCAGCAGCTTAGCCTTCGCGGGAGGGGCCTACAATGAGCAGTTCTTC. Its protein product is CASSLAFAGGAYNEQFF.

The chain has TRBV24-1 and TRBJ1-1, with D hard to call. The germline V and J ends were trimmed by 4 bases and 0 bases, with 11 bases remaining between them. Germline V gene lookup returns CDR1 KGHDR and CDR2 SFDVKD. The length of the CDR3 is 15 residues. The CDR3 reads CATSDLRNLNTEAFF. As DNA, the CDR3 is TGTGCCACCAGTGACCTCCGAAACCTGAACACTGAAGCTTTCTTT.

This clonotype turned up a few times. The chain uses TRBV5-1 and TRBJ2-2, with TRBD2 as a possible D gene (6 bases). This CDR3 has 16 amino acids. With 3 bases removed from V and 2 bases from J, the gap between germline ends came to 14 bases. In germline, CDR1 is SGHRS, CDR2 YFSETQ. CDR3 sequence: CASSSDGRGNTGELFF. DNA for the CDR3: TGCGCCAGCAGCTCGGATGGGCGGGGTAACACCGGGGAGCTGTTTTTT. Full variable domain (remainder filled in from reference TRBV5-1 and TRBJ2-2): KAGVTQTPRYLIKTRGQQVTLSCSPISGHRSVSWYQQTPGQGLQFLFEYFSETQRNKGNFPGRFSGRQFSNSRSEMNVSTLELGDSALYLCASSSDGRGNTGELFFGEGSRLTVL.

V is TRBV5-4 and J is TRBJ2-3, with D perhaps TRBD2 (6 bases). Per germline, CDR1 SGHNT and CDR2 YYREEE (reference sequence). This CDR3 contains 14 residues. Trimming took off 3 bases at V and 4 bases at J, with 12 bases between the two ends. CDR3: CASSSAGTPDTQYF. As DNA, the CDR3 is TGTGCCAGCAGCTCCGCCGGGACTCCAGATACGCAGTATTTT.

This chain joins TRBV7-9 and TRBJ1-1; no firm D call. V was pared by 2 bases and J by 4 bases, with 11 bases between. The CDR3 has 14 amino acids. Germline V gene lookup returns CDR1 SEHNR and CDR2 FQNEAQ (reference sequence). CDR3 sequence reads: CASSLPEGGTEAFF. The CDR3 DNA sequence: TGTGCCAGCAGCTTACCCGAGGGCGGCACTGAAGCTTTCTTT. Drawing the rest from reference TRBV7-9 and TRBJ1-1, the complete variable domain is DTGVSQNPRHKITKRGQNVTFRCDPISEHNRLYWYRQTLGQGPEFLTYFQNEAQLEKSRLLSDRFSAERPKGSFSTLEIQRTEQGDSAMYLCASSLPEGGTEAFFGQGTRLTVV.

This rearrangement joins TRBV7-2 to TRBJ2-7; TRBD1 matches at 7 bases. The V gene's germline CDR1 is SGHTA and CDR2 FQGNSA. The CDR3 sequence is 14 residues long. Losses at the gene ends were 5 bases for V and 3 bases for J; bases not matched to a gene: 7. The CDR3 reads CASSLQPGGYEQYF. The CDR3 DNA sequence: TGTGCCAGCAGCCTACAGCCAGGGGGCTACGAGCAGTACTTC. Based on the CDR3 plus reference TRBV7-2 and TRBJ2-7, the full variable domain is GAGVSQSPSNKVTEKGKDVELRCDPISGHTALYWYRQSLGQGLEFLIYFQGNSAPDKSGLPSDRFSAERTGGSVSTLTIQRTQQEDSAVYLCASSLQPGGYEQYFGPGTRLTVT.

The chain joins TRBV29-1 to TRBJ2-3; 8 nucleotides line up with TRBD2. The germline V gene encodes CDR1 SQVTM and CDR2 ANQGSEA. V shed 6 bases and J 5 bases; nucleotides not matched to a gene: 10. The CDR3 totals 14 residues. CDR3 sequence: CSVREGRPQDTQYF. The DNA for the CDR3 is TGCAGCGTCCGGGAGGGACGGCCCCAAGATACGCAGTATTTT.

The chain links TRBV20-1 to TRBJ2-3, with 10 bases that match TRBD2. After removal of 2 bases from V and 8 bases from J, the junction contained 10 bases not matched to a gene. Germline V gene data show CDR1 as DFQATT and CDR2 as SNEGSKA (reference sequence). The CDR3 is 15 amino acids. CDR3 nucleotide sequence: TGCAGTGCTAGAACAACTAGCGGGGAGGGGCCTACGCAGTATTTT. Translated: CSARTTSGEGPTQYF.

This clonotype was observed a few times. This sequence joins TRBV6-1 and TRBJ1-6; a weak D match, TRBD1 (6 bases). This CDR3 is built from 13 residues. The germline V gene encodes CDR1 MNHNS and CDR2 SASEGT. V dropped 6 bases and J dropped 10 bases, with 13 bases sitting between them. CDR3 bases: TGTGCCAGCAGGAGAGAGGGGGGATCACCCCTCCACTTT. This gives the protein CASRREGGSPLHF.

The V and J genes are TRBV6-2 or TRBV6-3 and TRBJ1-1; 10 bases are a match to TRBD1. The V segment lost 4 bases and the J segment 10 bases; nucleotides outside the gene matches: 3. The CDR3 is 12 amino acids. Germline CDR1 is MNHEY and CDR2 is SVGEGT. In nucleotides, the CDR3 is TGTGCCAGCAGTTCCAGGACAGGGGGAGCTTTCTTT. Its translation: CASSSRTGGAFF.